This T cell receptor (beta chain) was identified during a study of OX40 agonist ivuxolimab in advanced cancers. This clone was seen more than once but under ten times. The junction had 8 bases not matched to a gene; V was cut back by 1 base and J by 0 bases. This CDR3 spans 16 amino acids. Germline CDR1 is GTSNPN and CDR2 is SVGIG (reference sequence). Using immunoSEQ multiplex PCR, the repertoire was profiled, and TCRdb retains in-frame clones only, with some absent. The table lists tens of thousands of clones, 70% to 90% of them singletons. The sequence derives from an adult with an advanced solid tumor such as melanoma, head and neck, liver or kidney cancer. Material: CD4+ or CD8+ T cells sorted from blood, obtained in a trial of the OX40 agonist ivuxolimab. The chain combines TRBV30 with TRBJ2-7; 8 positions match TRBD2. CDR3 amino acids: CAWSGDPGGVSYEQYF. The CDR3 region has the DNA TGTGCCTGGAGTGGGGACCCGGGGGGGGTCTCCTACGAGCAGTACTTC.